This T cell receptor beta chain appears in the sequencing data of a study of CD8+ T cells in alopecia areata. Overall study: Affected scalp percentage set treated patients' severity scores. Findings and caveats of the study: Treatment with tofacitinib significantly lowered scalp clonality and reduced expanded CD8+ clones among the top 100.

Noted treatment: oral pan-JAK inhibitor, 5-10 mg twice daily. Only one count was recorded for this clone. Its antigen is unknown. Extracted from the samples, RNA was reverse transcribed into cDNA to serve as the sequencing template. Assay used: immunoSEQ multiplex PCR; TCRdb lists only in-frame clones, some missing. The sample lists some 150,000 clones, around 83% seen once, with less than 15% in the top ten. The V end lost 7 bases, the J end lost 1 base, and 5 bases lay between the germline ends. Germline CDR1 and CDR2: LGHNT and FRNRAP. The CDR3 loop spans 13 amino acids. The chain has TRBV12-5 and TRBJ2-6; D is ambiguous. The clonotype comes from a human donor with alopecia areata. The sequences come from CD8+ T cells sorted from blood, collected at week 4, from a patient treated with tofacitinib. The CDR3 DNA follows: TGTGCTAGTGCCTCTTCTGGGGCCAACGTCCTGACTTTC. This translates into CASASSGANVLTF.